The 2 T cell receptor beta chains below all came from one sample that was sequenced in a study of blood T cell repertoires in COVID-19 (dated by TCRdb to 2018 to 2021). The library was obtained by the immunoSEQ multiplex PCR assay. TCRdb carries this immuneACCESS record with in-frame sequences only. Its versions omit some clonotypes, under half of them owing to an unresolved V gene in the studies checked, with the rest unexplained. The sample data list 400,000 to 550,000 clones, and 75% to 90% of these were observed just once. Over 4% of the sample is in the top ten clones. Specimen: peripheral blood. The receptors originated from a young woman with acute or convalescent COVID-19.

The chain joins TRBV5-1 to TRBJ2-5, with TRBD2 as a possible D gene (5 bases). CDR1 and CDR2 from the germline V gene are SGHRS and YFSETQ. The CDR3 runs to 15 residues. V was shortened by 4 bases and J by 5 bases, with 18 bases between the two germline ends. The CDR3: CASSPRTVPGETQYF. CDR3 DNA sequence: TGCGCCAGCAGCCCCCGGACCGTTCCGGGGGAGACCCAGTACTTC.

The chain is built from TRBV5-1 and TRBJ1-5; D gene ambiguous. Germline V gives CDR1 SGHRS, CDR2 YFSETQ. Trimming shortened V by 1 base and J by 4 bases, and 6 bases separated the two germline ends. This CDR3 spans 13 amino acids. The CDR3 DNA follows: TGCGCCAGCAGCTTGAGAGAGAATCAGCCCCAGCATTTT. Its protein is CASSLRENQPQHF.